This T cell receptor (beta chain) originates from a study of blood T cell repertoires in COVID-19. Turning to the study itself: COVID-19 samples, acute and convalescent, were from the United States, Italy and Spain. T cells, B-cell-depleted T cells, or PBMCs supplied cDNA or gDNA.

Sequencing was performed with immunoSEQ multiplex PCR; in TCRdb, only in-frame clones are kept and a portion is missing. The sample holds roughly 240,000 clones, approximately 86% seen once. The CDR3 loop spans 17 amino acids. CDR1 and CDR2 from the germline V gene are MNHEY and SMNVEV (reference sequence). Trimming took 0 bases from V and 0 from J; bases not matched to a gene: 5. Sequenced: peripheral blood. J is TRBJ2-1 and V is TRBV27; 7 bases line up with TRBD2. This receptor was identified in a young man with active or convalescent COVID-19. CDR3 residues: CASSLSTSSSSYNEQFF. The CDR3 DNA is TGTGCCAGCAGTTTATCGACTAGCTCGAGCTCCTACAATGAGCAGTTCTTC.